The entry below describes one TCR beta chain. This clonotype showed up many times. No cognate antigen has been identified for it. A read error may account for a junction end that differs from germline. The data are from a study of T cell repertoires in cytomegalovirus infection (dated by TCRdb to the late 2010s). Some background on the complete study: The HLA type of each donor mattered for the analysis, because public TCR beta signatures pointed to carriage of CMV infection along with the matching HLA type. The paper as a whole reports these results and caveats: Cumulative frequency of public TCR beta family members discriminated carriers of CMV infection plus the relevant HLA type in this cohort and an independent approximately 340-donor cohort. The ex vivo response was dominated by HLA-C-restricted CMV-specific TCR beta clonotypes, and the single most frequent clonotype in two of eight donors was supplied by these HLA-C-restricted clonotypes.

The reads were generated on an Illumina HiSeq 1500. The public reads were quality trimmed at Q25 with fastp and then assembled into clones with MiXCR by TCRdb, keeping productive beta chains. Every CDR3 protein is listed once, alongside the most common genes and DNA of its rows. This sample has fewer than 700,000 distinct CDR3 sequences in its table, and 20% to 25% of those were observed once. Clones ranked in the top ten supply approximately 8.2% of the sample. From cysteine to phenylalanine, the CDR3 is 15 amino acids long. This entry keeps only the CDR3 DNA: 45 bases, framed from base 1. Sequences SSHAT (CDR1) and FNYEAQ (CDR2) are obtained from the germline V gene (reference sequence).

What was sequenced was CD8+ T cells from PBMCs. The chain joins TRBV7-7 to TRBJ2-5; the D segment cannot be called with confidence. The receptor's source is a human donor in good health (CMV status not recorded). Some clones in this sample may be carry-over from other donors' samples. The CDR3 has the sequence CASSSSGARQETQYF. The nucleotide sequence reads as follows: TGTGCTAGCAGCTCTTCCGGTGCGCGGCAAGAGACCCAGTACTTC. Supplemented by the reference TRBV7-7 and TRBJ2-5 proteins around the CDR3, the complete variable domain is GAGVSQSPRYKVTKRGQDVTLRCDPISSHATLYWYQQALGQGPEFLTYFNYEAQPDKSGLPSDRFSAERPEGSISTLTIQRTEQRDSAMYRCASSSSGARQETQYFGPGTRLLVL.